This T cell receptor beta chain was sequenced for a study of T cell repertoires in chronic hepatitis B (dated by TCRdb to between 2017 and 2020). Inclusive of the bounding cysteine and phenylalanine, the CDR3 is 15 residues long. Of all the DNA, just the CDR3 is kept, 45 bases in frame from base 1. The germline V gene encodes CDR1 MRHNA and CDR2 SNTAGT. V is clipped by 3 bases and J by 2 bases, and the sequence between their germline boundaries is 12 bases long. As regards this clone: Base-call qualities are not available, and no considerably larger clone is one nucleotide away.

The library was obtained by the immunoSEQ multiplex PCR assay. This is the immuneACCESS table as TCRdb keeps it, with only in-frame sequences that have V and J called. A part of the clones is gone; compared with another copy, unresolved V genes explain less than half, and the rest is unexplained. The sample table gives some 62 clones. The clonotype comes from a human donor with chronic hepatitis B virus infection. The sample comprised HBV core (core195) epitope-specific CD8+ T cells from PBMCs. This chain joins TRBV6-4 to TRBJ2-3; 6 matching bases give a weak D call of TRBD2. For the CDR3, the sequence is CASSEGRENTDTQYF. The sequence in DNA is TGTGCCAGCAGTGAGGGGCGGGAAAACACAGATACGCAGTATTTT.